This is a list of T cell receptor beta chains from one sample in a study of T cell changes during pregnancy in multiple sclerosis. Profiling relied on immunoSEQ multiplex PCR, and the TCRdb table lists in-frame clones only, not all of them. The top ten hold 3% to 4.5% of the sample, which has about 46,000 clones, just over 90% seen once. Sequencing was performed on CD8+ T cells from peripheral blood mononuclear cells, taken after pregnancy. Source of these receptors: a female donor with multiple sclerosis, enrolled in a pregnancy study. The CDR3 runs from the conserved cysteine through the conserved F or W. The D gene is left open where the match is weak. Clone size is given for some rows only: seen once, a few or many times, or a class if the clone is expanded.

V,D,size,J,DNA,CDR3
TRBV4-3,.,.,TRBJ2-7,TGCGCCAGCAGCCAAGATCGGGGGAGGAACGAGCAGTACTTC,CASSQDRGRNEQYF
TRBV7-2,TRBD1,.,TRBJ1-5,TGTGCCAGCAGCCTAAATGCCGGGACAGGACTATATAGCAATCAGCCCCAGCATTTT,CASSLNAGTGLYSNQPQHF
TRBV7-9,.,.,TRBJ1-4,TGTGCCAGCAGCTCAGGGGTTTCCGAAAAACTGTTTTTT,CASSSGVSEKLFF
TRBV9,TRBD1,.,TRBJ1-3,TGTGCCAGCAGCCCAGGACAGGGGTCTGGAAACACCATATATTTT,CASSPGQGSGNTIYF
TRBV4-3,TRBD1,few,TRBJ2-6,TGCGCCAGCAGCCAAGGACAGGGTGGGGCCAACGTCCTGACTTTC,CASSQGQGGANVLTF
TRBV10-1,.,.,TRBJ1-1,TGCGCCAGCAGAGACAGGCGAGACACTGAAGCTTTCTTT,CASRDRRDTEAFF
TRBV2,.,.,TRBJ2-1,TGTGCGGAACAGAGTGCTAAGAATGAGCAGTTCTTC,CAEQSAKNEQFF
TRBV6-4,.,.,TRBJ2-1,TGTGCCAGCAGTGACTCGGACAGTCGATACTCCTACAATGAGCAGTTCTTC,CASSDSDSRYSYNEQFF
TRBV6-5,TRBD2,once,TRBJ2-5,TGTGCCAGCAGTGCGAGACTAGCGGGAGGAGAGACCCAGTACTTC,CASSARLAGGETQYF
TRBV25-1,TRBD2,.,TRBJ2-1,TGTGCCAGCAGTCCTAGCGGGGGGCCTGAAGACAATGAGCAGTTCTTC,CASSPSGGPEDNEQFF
TRBV6-5,TRBD2,.,TRBJ2-3,TGTGCCAGCAGTATAGCGGGGGTAGGAGATACGCAGTATTTT,CASSIAGVGDTQYF
TRBV6-6,.,.,TRBJ2-2,TGTGCCAGCAAGAGTGGCCGGGAAACGAACACCGGGGAGCTGTTTTTT,CASKSGRETNTGELFF
TRBV7-9,TRBD2,.,TRBJ2-1,TGTGCCAGCAGCCCCCAGGATCTAGCGGGGGTCTACAATGAGCAGTTCTTC,CASSPQDLAGVYNEQFF
TRBV6-1,.,.,TRBJ1-5,TGTGCCAGCAGTGCCGGGGAGTTTAGCAATCAGCCCCAGCATTTT,CASSAGEFSNQPQHF
TRBV11-1,TRBD1,.,TRBJ2-7,TGTGCCAGCAGCCCCACAGGGGTTAACGACGAGCAGTACTTC,CASSPTGVNDEQYF
TRBV5-4,.,.,TRBJ2-7,TGTGCCAGCAGCTTTGGGAGACCGAGCAACGAGCAGTACTTC,CASSFGRPSNEQYF
TRBV5-1,.,.,TRBJ2-1,TGCGCCAGCAGCCCCGATGGGGCGGACATCTACAATGAGCAGTTCTTC,CASSPDGADIYNEQFF
TRBV4-3,TRBD1,.,TRBJ1-6,TGCGCCAGCAGCCCGGGACAGGGAAACTCACCCCTCCACTTT,CASSPGQGNSPLHF
TRBV27,TRBD1,.,TRBJ2-1,TGTGCCAGCAGTTTATCGTTCAGGGGGCCTGAGCAGTTCTTC,CASSLSFRGPEQFF
TRBV6-6,.,.,TRBJ2-7,TGTGCCAGCATGGACAGCTCCTACGAGCAGTACTTC,CASMDSSYEQYF
TRBV7-9,TRBD2,.,TRBJ2-3,TGTGCCAGCAGCGCTACTAGCGGGTGGGGAGATACGCAGTATTTT,CASSATSGWGDTQYF
TRBV27,.,few,TRBJ1-6,TGTGCCAGCAGTTTGGGGACACTGTCCAATTCACCCCTCCACTTT,CASSLGTLSNSPLHF
TRBV7-8,.,once,TRBJ1-3,TGTGCCAGCAGCTTCGCGGGGACCGGAAACACCATATATTTT,CASSFAGTGNTIYF
TRBV6-4,TRBD2,many,TRBJ2-3,TGTGCCAGCAGCCCGGGAGGCGGCACAGATACGCAGTATTTT,CASSPGGGTDTQYF
TRBV4-1,.,once,TRBJ1-5,TGCGCCAGCAGCCAAGATCGGGGTATAAATAGGCCCCAGCATTTT,CASSQDRGINRPQHF
TRBV19,.,.,TRBJ1-1,TGTGCCAGTAGTGACGGATGGAGCACTGAAGCTTTCTTT,CASSDGWSTEAFF
TRBV10-1,.,.,TRBJ2-1,TGCGCCAGCAGTGAGATGTGCGGGGTATACAATGAGCAGTTCTTC,CASSEMCGVYNEQFF
TRBV30,TRBD1,.,TRBJ2-7,TGTGCCTGGAAAGGGGGCTGGTACGAGCAGTACTTC,CAWKGGWYEQYF
TRBV9,.,.,TRBJ2-7,TGTGCCAGCAGCTCCCGGGACAACCGAAACGAGCAGTACTTC,CASSSRDNRNEQYF
TRBV6-4,.,.,TRBJ2-1,TGTGCCAGCAGTCCCGGGGGGCAGATCTACCTCTCCTACAATGAGCAGTTCTTC,CASSPGGQIYLSYNEQFF
TRBV4-1,.,.,TRBJ1-1,TGCGCCAGCGCGGGGGAGGGAAGGCACACTGAAGCTTTCTTT,CASAGEGRHTEAFF
TRBV7-3,TRBD1,.,TRBJ2-6,TGTGCCAGCAGCCAAGGGGGCACAGGGGTTTCCGTTGGGGCCAACGTCCTGACTTTC,CASSQGGTGVSVGANVLTF
TRBV2,.,.,TRBJ2-6,TGTGCCAGCGGGGCTGCCCAATTGTCGGCCAACGTCCTGACTTTC,CASGAAQLSANVLTF
TRBV27,TRBD1,medium-sized,TRBJ1-1,TGTGCCAGCCAAATATCAGGGGGCACTGAAGCTTTCTTT,CASQISGGTEAFF
TRBV9,.,.,TRBJ2-1,TGTGCCAGCAGCGACCCGCTTCAGGGGGGAGCGGATGAGCAGTTCTTC,CASSDPLQGGADEQFF
TRBV19,.,.,TRBJ2-3,TGTGCCAGTAGTATCCCCCTGACAGATACGCAGTATTTT,CASSIPLTDTQYF
TRBV12-5,TRBD2,.,TRBJ2-2,TGTGCTAGTGGCATTCCGCGGGGAGGGGCGCAGGTTGCCGGGGAGCTGTTTTTT,CASGIPRGGAQVAGELFF
TRBV5-4,TRBD2,.,TRBJ2-1,TGTGCCAGCAGCATGACTAGCGGGAACCTCGATGAGCAGTTCTTC,CASSMTSGNLDEQFF
TRBV4-2,.,.,TRBJ1-1,TGTGCCAGCAGCCAAAACCCAGCGGCGGGGCCCACTGAAGCTTTCTTT,CASSQNPAAGPTEAFF
TRBV5-6,.,.,TRBJ1-3,TGTGCCAGCAGCTTGGCCTCGAGCTCTGGAAACACCATATATTTT,CASSLASSSGNTIYF
TRBV4-1,TRBD1,.,TRBJ1-2,TGCGCCAGCAGCCAAGATAGAGAGGGGGCTTGGCAAGGCTACACCTTC,CASSQDREGAWQGYTF
TRBV4-2,TRBD2,.,TRBJ2-2,TGTGCCAGCAGCCAAGGGGAGCGGGGGTTCGGGGAGCTGTTTTTT,CASSQGERGFGELFF
TRBV2,.,.,TRBJ2-1,TGTGCCAGCAAGGGGCGCTACAATGAGCAGTTCTTC,CASKGRYNEQFF
TRBV5-4,.,few,TRBJ2-6,TGTGCCAGCAGCTTGTCGAACCGGTGGGGGGCCAACGTCCTGACTTTC,CASSLSNRWGANVLTF
TRBV5-4,.,.,TRBJ2-7,TGTGCCAGCAGCTTGGTGGGAGGTCCGGCCTACGAGCAGTACTTC,CASSLVGGPAYEQYF
TRBV14,.,.,TRBJ2-7,TGTGCCAGCAGCCAAGAGGGACATAACGAGCAGTACTTC,CASSQEGHNEQYF
TRBV2,TRBD2,.,TRBJ2-2,TGTGCCACTCTCACGGGAGGGCCGAGGGAGCTGTTTTTT,CATLTGGPRELFF
TRBV5-1,TRBD2,.,TRBJ2-1,TGCGCCAGCAGCTTTGACGGGGGGACCTACAATGAGCAGTTCTTC,CASSFDGGTYNEQFF
TRBV27,.,.,TRBJ2-7,TGTGCCAGCAGTTTACTCAGGGGCATCCTCTACGAGCAGTACTTC,CASSLLRGILYEQYF
TRBV21-1,.,.,TRBJ2-5,TGTGCCAGCAGCAAAGGGGGACAGGGGAGTGGAGAGACCCAGTACTTC,CASSKGGQGSGETQYF
TRBV6-6,.,.,TRBJ1-3,TGTGCCAGCAGGCTACAGGGCTCTGGAAACACCATATATTTT,CASRLQGSGNTIYF
TRBV11-1,.,.,TRBJ2-2,TGTGCCAGCAGCTTAAGGAGGGTGGGAAACACCGGGGAGCTGTTTTTT,CASSLRRVGNTGELFF
TRBV15,TRBD1,.,TRBJ1-5,TGTGCCACCAGCAGAGATCCAGGGGGCAGTCAGCCCCAGCATTTT,CATSRDPGGSQPQHF
TRBV5-1,TRBD2,.,TRBJ2-7,TGCGCCAGCAGCTTGGGCGGACTAGCCCACGAGCAGTACTTC,CASSLGGLAHEQYF
TRBV4-3,TRBD1,.,TRBJ1-5,TGCGCCAGCAGCCCGGACAGGGGCTTTAATCAGCCCCAGCATTTT,CASSPDRGFNQPQHF
TRBV7-2,.,.,TRBJ1-3,TGTGCCAGCAGCATTACAGGGCCTGGTGGGAACACCATATATTTT,CASSITGPGGNTIYF
TRBV21-1,.,once,TRBJ2-7,TGTGCCAGCAGCAAAAAAGCCCCGCGGACAGGTAAAGCCTTACCTACCTACGAGCAGTACTTC,CASSKKAPRTGKALPTYEQYF